Listed here is a single TCR beta chain. Its antigen is unknown. The limits of the CDR3 on the DNA are not certain, so only TCRdb's listed CDR3 is given. This record belongs to a study of post-analysis software for immune sequencing data. Across the whole study: Included among the disease courses, which were recorded for the cohort, were relapsing-remitting, secondary progressive and progressive-relapsing multiple sclerosis. The study's findings and limits: Strong co-clustering by F measure linked samples that shared a preparation batch. TRBV5-6, TRBV5-1 and TRBV20-1 were among roughly five TRBV segments more frequent in patients than controls.

Presence of unique molecular identifiers characterized the TCR beta cDNA libraries. About 540,000 cDNA molecules were obtained from about 0.98 to 11 million T cells. MiXCR, applied by TCRdb to the PCR reads, yields one record per CDR3 protein. The repertoire holds about 770,000 distinct CDR3 sequences, under 60% seen once, with roughly 5.2% in the top ten. From germline, CDR1 is SGHAT and CDR2 FQNNGV. The CDR3 has 14 amino acids, counting both end residues. The sequencing input was blood. The TCR was taken from a girl between 5 and 17 years old with multiple sclerosis. V and J are TRBV11-2 and TRBJ2-5. The CDR3 protein is CASSLAGFLETQYF.